Below, 14 T cell receptor beta chains from the same sample are listed, as sequenced in a study of cytomegalovirus exposure and HLA in healthy donors. PCR employed 60 Vbeta and 13 Jbeta primers. Clones were read by immunoSEQ multiplex PCR, and TCRdb kept only the in-frame ones, dropping some. Found here are some 200,000 clones, roughly 80% of them singletons; the top ten hold roughly 1.6%. The sequenced material came from PBMCs. These receptors came from a man aged 50 to 59 in good health and CMV-seronegative.

The chain joins TRBV2 to TRBJ2-7; 12 bases match TRBD2. The CDR3 has 16 amino acids. V was pared by 6 bases and J by 5 bases, with 11 bases of the junction left unmatched. Germline V gives CDR1 SNHLY, CDR2 FYNNEI. The CDR3, as DNA: TGTGCCAGCAGCGGACTAGCGGGACTAGGTAAAAACGAGCAGTACTTC. Its translation: CASSGLAGLGKNEQYF.

There are a few counts of this clone. The CDR3 DNA reads TGTGCCAGCAGCTTGCCAGGGGCCGGGATCGAGCAGTACTTC. This encodes CASSLPGAGIEQYF. The V gene is TRBV7-8, the J gene TRBJ2-7; D may be TRBD1 (6 bases). V lost 3 bases to trimming and J lost 6 bases, with 15 bases between them. This CDR3 comprises 14 residues. Germline V gives CDR1 SGHVS, CDR2 FQNEAQ.

The gene calls are TRBV10-1 and TRBJ2-7; the D gene is possibly TRBD1 (5 bases). CDR1 and CDR2 from the germline V gene are WNHNN and SYGVQD (reference sequence). Trimming stripped 0 bases from V and 3 bases from J, with 9 bases between. CDR3 size: 14 residues. In DNA, the CDR3 is TGCGCCAGCAGTGAGTCAGGCAGGGTCTACGAGCAGTACTTC. It translates to CASSESGRVYEQYF.

As to this clone: This specimen includes other DNA sequences encoding the same CDR3. The chain has TRBV5-1 and TRBJ2-7; D gene uncertain. CDR1 is SGHRS, CDR2 YFSETQ, per germline. With 0 bases removed from V and 3 bases from J, the gap between germline ends came to 10 bases. This CDR3 region has 14 residues. The CDR3 DNA follows: TGCGCCAGCAGCTTGGCCGGCGGAAACTACGAGCAGTACTTC. The encoded protein is CASSLAGGNYEQYF.

V usage is TRBV27 and J usage is TRBJ2-7, with D maybe TRBD1 (5 bases). CDR1 MNHEY and CDR2 SMNVEV come from the germline V gene (reference sequence). The CDR3 runs 15 residues. V shed 5 bases and J shed 0 bases, with 14 bases lying between them. This chain's CDR3 is CASSLTDSSSYEQYF. The CDR3 region has the DNA TGTGCCAGCAGTCTTACTGACAGTAGCTCCTACGAGCAGTACTTC.

J is TRBJ2-1 and V is TRBV5-1; 9 bases line up with TRBD2. After removal of 0 bases from V and 4 bases from J, the junction contained 5 bases not matched to a gene. CDR1 is SGHRS, CDR2 YFSETQ, per germline. The CDR3 consists of 16 residues. DNA for the CDR3: TGCGCCAGCAGCTTGGCCGCGGGAGGGGGGTACAATGAGCAGTTCTTC. Residues: CASSLAAGGGYNEQFF.

This clone appeared a single time. The rearrangement links TRBV9 to TRBJ1-2; possibly TRBD1 for D (6 bases). V was pared by 4 bases and J by 5 bases, with 18 bases between. CDR3 length equals 15 residues. Germline assignment: CDR1 SGDLS and CDR2 YYNGEE. CDR3 coding DNA: TGTGCCAGCAGCATGGGGGGGCGGAAGGGTTATGGCTACACCTTC. Encoded protein: CASSMGGRKGYGYTF.

J is TRBJ2-7 and V is TRBV6-1; 9 positions match TRBD1. Germline CDR1 and CDR2: MNHNS and SASEGT. There are 15 residues in the CDR3. Germline trimming cut 1 base from V and 5 bases from J; bases unmatched to any gene: 6. The CDR3 bases are TGTGCCAGCAGTGAAGGGGGACAGGGCTGGAACGAGCAGTACTTC. This sequence encodes CASSEGGQGWNEQYF.

This chain links TRBV6-1 with TRBJ1-5; D is perhaps TRBD1 (5 bases). V lost 2 bases, J lost 0 bases, and 14 bases lay in between. The CDR3 extends over 17 amino acids. CDR1 and CDR2 (germline): MNHNS, SASEGT. Here the CDR3 reads CASSEWAGQGSNQPQHF. In DNA, the CDR3 is TGTGCCAGCAGTGAATGGGCAGGGCAAGGTAGCAATCAGCCCCAGCATTTT.

This rearrangement joins TRBV7-8 to TRBJ2-7, with D perhaps TRBD2 (6 bases). Per germline, CDR1 SGHVS and CDR2 FQNEAQ. Trimming shortened V by 2 bases and J by 0 bases, and 14 bases separated the two germline ends. The CDR3 runs to 16 residues. CDR3: CASSLSRRDLSYEQYF. For the CDR3, the DNA is TGTGCCAGCAGCTTATCCCGGCGGGACCTCTCCTACGAGCAGTACTTC.

The chain carries TRBV6-5 and TRBJ1-5; no definite D call. The CDR3 has 15 residues. Germline CDR1 MNHEY, CDR2 SVGAGI. The V and J ends lost 7 bases and 0 bases respectively, with 13 bases between them. CDR3 protein: CASTRSYDSNQPQHF. The CDR3 DNA sequence: TGTGCCAGCACCAGGTCTTACGATAGCAATCAGCCCCAGCATTTT.

This chain links TRBV9 with TRBJ1-1, with 8 positions matching TRBD1. CDR3 length equals 18 residues. The V gene end was trimmed by 3 bases and the J gene end by 3 bases; junction bases not matched to a gene: 16. The germline V gene has CDR1 SGDLS and CDR2 YYNGEE. DNA of the CDR3: TGTGCCAGCAGCGCGGACCATCTGAAGGACAGGGCTCACACTGAAGCTTTCTTT. Amino acid sequence: CASSADHLKDRAHTEAFF.

The rearrangement links TRBV15 to TRBJ2-7; 9 bases map to TRBD2. V lost 0 bases to trimming and J lost 1 base; unmatched junction nucleotides: 4. Germline assignment: CDR1 LNHNV and CDR2 YYDKDF (reference sequence). This CDR3 contains 16 residues. The CDR3 sequence is CATSREVAGASYEQYF. Written as DNA, the CDR3 is TGTGCCACCAGCAGAGAGGTAGCGGGGGCTTCCTACGAGCAGTACTTC.

The chain has TRBV27 and TRBJ1-4; D gene ambiguous. CDR1 and CDR2 from the germline V gene are MNHEY and SMNVEV (reference sequence). Trimming stripped 1 base from V and 8 bases from J, with 14 bases between. The CDR3 runs to 15 residues. The CDR3 DNA reads as TGTGCCAGCAGTTTATTTGGTCTCGCGGGGGAAAAACTGTTTTTT. Translation: CASSLFGLAGEKLFF. The complete variable domain, with remaining parts taken from reference TRBV27 and TRBJ1-4, reads EAQVTQNPRYLITVTGKKLTVTCSQNMNHEYMSWYRQDPGLGLRQIYYSMNVEVTDKGDVPEGYKVSRKEKRNFPLILESPSPNQTSLYFCASSLFGLAGEKLFFGSGTQLSVL.